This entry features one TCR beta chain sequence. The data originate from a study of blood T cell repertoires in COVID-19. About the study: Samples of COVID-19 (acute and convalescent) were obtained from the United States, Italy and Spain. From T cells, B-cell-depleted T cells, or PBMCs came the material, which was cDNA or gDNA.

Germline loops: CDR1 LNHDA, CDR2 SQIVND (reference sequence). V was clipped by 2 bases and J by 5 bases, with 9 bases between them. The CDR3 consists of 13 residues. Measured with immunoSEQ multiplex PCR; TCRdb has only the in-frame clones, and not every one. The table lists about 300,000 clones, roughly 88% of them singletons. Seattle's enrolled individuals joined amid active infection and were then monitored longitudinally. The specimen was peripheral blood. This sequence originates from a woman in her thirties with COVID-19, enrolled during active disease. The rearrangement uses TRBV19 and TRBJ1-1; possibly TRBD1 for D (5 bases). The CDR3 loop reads CASSIIGETEAFF. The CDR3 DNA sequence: TGTGCCAGTAGTATAATAGGGGAAACTGAAGCTTTCTTT.